This TCR beta chain was recorded in a study of glioma-infiltrating T cells. Study-level results: Gliomas, especially low-grade, showed above-expected tissue-blood divergence; non-neoplastic patients showed below.

The iRepertoire nested amplicon-rescue multiplex PCR amplified TCR alpha and beta CDR3s from RNA. TCRdb itself ran the multiplex PCR reads through MiXCR, one entry per CDR3 protein. Of roughly 100,000 distinct CDR3 sequences listed, 25% to 35% are singletons. Concerning this clonotype: Its specificity is not known. The germline gene is not matched at one end of the junction; a read error may be the cause.

This sequence was found in a human donor with low-grade glioma or glioblastoma, undergoing nonglioma brain surgery, or in good health (not recorded which). Input material: glioma tissue, nonneoplastic brain tissue, or PBMCs (not recorded which).

CDR3 DNA sequence: TGTGCCAGCACTGGAAGCACCATATATTTT. This gives the protein CASTGSTIYF. The V and J genes are TRBV19 and TRBJ1-3; no clear D gene. CDR1 and CDR2 from the germline V gene are LNHDA and SQIVND (reference sequence). This CDR3 has 10 residues.